This TCR beta chain was captured in a study of T cell repertoires and Cas9 in healthy adults. Overall study: Characterization of SpCas9-reactive CD4 and CD8 T cells covered multi-effector potency, cytotoxicity and lineage.

Only a few counts were recorded for this clone. Its matching antigen is unknown. Study-level results: In vitro, SpCas9-reactive Tregs were reported to curb effector T cell proliferation and function.

Libraries were prepared by immunoSEQ multiplex PCR; TCRdb keeps only in-frame clonotypes and omits some of them. Counted here are roughly 23,000 clones, more than 80% occurring once; the ten biggest clones make up approximately 1.5%. The sequenced sample was CD4+ effector T cells (CD127+, CD25-, CD137-, CD154-) from PBMCs; culture status not recorded. The receptor was derived from a human donor in good health.

The CDR3 region has the DNA TGTGCCAGTGGCCAAGGGACTAGCGGGGGGAAGACCCAGTACTTC. It yields the protein CASGQGTSGGKTQYF. The chain recombines TRBV25-1 with TRBJ2-5, with 15 nucleotides matching TRBD2. CDR1 is MGHDK and CDR2 is SYGVNS in the germline V gene. The CDR3 has 15 amino acids. V dropped 9 bases and J dropped 6; count of bases not matched to a gene: 8.